Sequencing of this T cell receptor (beta chain) was carried out in a study of blood T cells in healthy people across ages. Trimming removed 2 bases from V and 1 base from J, with 10 bases in between. Germline V gene lookup returns CDR1 DFQATT and CDR2 SNEGSKA (reference sequence). This CDR3 has 14 amino acids. The use of a sample-barcoded 5' primer and a J-beta primer mix characterized a second PCR of about 7 to 12 cycles. TCRdb re-analysed the 5' RACE reads in MiXCR, keeping a single row per CDR3 protein. Of roughly 2 million distinct CDR3 sequences listed, around half are singletons. This clonotype was recorded once.

The sequencing input was blood. This TCR was sampled from a woman aged 40 to 50 in good health. The chain combines TRBV20-1 with TRBJ2-3; a possible D gene is TRBD2 (5 bases). Written as DNA, the CDR3 is TGCAGTGCTAGAACTCCCGGGGGCACAGATACGCAGTATTTT. It specifies CSARTPGGTDTQYF.